This entry lists 20 T cell receptor beta chains sequenced from one sample in a study of cytomegalovirus exposure and HLA in healthy donors. The PCR contained 60 Vbeta and 13 Jbeta primers. The table came from immunoSEQ multiplex PCR; TCRdb's copy has only in-frame clones and leaves some out. The sample has 150,000 or so clones; 82% are singletons. The sample consisted of PBMCs. These receptors originate from a man between 25 and 39 years old in good health and CMV-seropositive.

This chain uses TRBV18 with TRBJ2-3, with D possibly being TRBD1 (6 bases). Germline V gene data show CDR1 as KGHSH and CDR2 as LQKENI. V lost 0 bases and J lost 2, with 9 bases in between. The CDR3 runs to 15 residues. CDR3 in amino acids: CASSPPTGHTDTQYF. DNA of the CDR3: TGTGCCAGCTCACCACCGACGGGACACACAGATACGCAGTATTTT.

The chain employs TRBV6-5 and TRBJ2-7; 10 positions agree with TRBD2. Losses at the gene ends were 6 bases for V and 6 bases for J; bases not matched to a gene: 11. The CDR3 runs 15 residues. Germline V CDR1 and CDR2: MNHEY, SVGAGI. This chain's CDR3 is CASSLGTSDPREQYF. As DNA, the CDR3 is TGTGCCAGCAGCCTTGGGACTAGCGATCCTCGCGAGCAGTACTTC.

This clone was seen only a few times. The chain has TRBV6-5 and TRBJ1-5, with D possibly matching TRBD1 (5 bases). Germline values: CDR1 MNHEY, CDR2 SVGAGI. V was shortened by 5 bases and J by 1 base, with 9 bases between the two germline ends. This CDR3 is 14 amino acids long. The CDR3: CASSAGQSNQPQHF. The CDR3 nucleotides read TGTGCCAGCAGTGCTGGACAAAGCAATCAGCCCCAGCATTTT.

Concerning this clone: At the DNA level, this CDR3 is encoded by other sequences in the same sample as well. V and J are TRBV19 and TRBJ1-2, with 8 bases fitting TRBD1. The CDR3 length is 13 residues. The trim removed 3 bases at V and 7 bases at J, leaving 4 bases unmatched. Germline CDR1 is LNHDA and CDR2 is SQIVND (reference sequence). The CDR3 DNA follows: TGTGCCAGTAGTATTCAGGGGGCGTCTGGCTACACCTTC. Its translation: CASSIQGASGYTF.

The genes are TRBV2 and TRBJ2-1, with 13 bases matching TRBD2. V shed 6 bases and J 8 bases; nucleotides not matched to a gene: 7. Germline V gene sequence: CDR1 SNHLY, CDR2 FYNNEI. There are 15 residues in the CDR3. The CDR3 DNA reads TGTGCCAGCAGAAGGACTAGCGGGAGTTTCGATGAGCAGTTCTTC. It specifies CASRRTSGSFDEQFF.

The rearrangement links TRBV30 to TRBJ2-3; the match to TRBD2 covers 8 bases. V was pared by 4 bases and J by 5 bases, with 8 bases of the junction left unmatched. CDR1 and CDR2 from the germline V gene are GTSNPN and SVGIG (reference sequence). This CDR3 is built from 14 residues. The CDR3 here is CAWNRGGRLDTQYF. The CDR3 DNA reads as TGTGCCTGGAATCGGGGGGGGCGCTTAGATACGCAGTATTTT.

This chain links TRBV6-6 with TRBJ2-5; TRBD1 aligns across 8 bases. The J segment lost 5 bases and the V segment lost 6 bases, leaving 8 bases of the junction unmatched. In germline, CDR1 is MNHNY, CDR2 SVGAGI (reference sequence). The CDR3 has 14 residues. The CDR3 loop is CASRYGQGLETQYF. The CDR3 DNA is TGTGCCAGCAGATACGGACAGGGTTTGGAGACCCAGTACTTC.

This chain links TRBV6-5 with TRBJ1-1; 9 positions match TRBD1. This CDR3 is 15 amino acids long. V lost 6 bases and J lost 5; bases outside the gene matches: 10. Germline CDR1 reads MNHEY; CDR2 reads SVGAGI. In DNA form, the CDR3 reads TGTGCCAGCAGCCAATCCGGGACAGGGAGTACTGAAGCTTTCTTT. Amino acids: CASSQSGTGSTEAFF.

This clone was seen a handful of times. The CDR3 DNA follows: TGTGCCACCAGCAGAGATCCTCTCGTTCTCCCTGAGCAGTTCTTC. This codes for CATSRDPLVLPEQFF. This chain uses TRBV15 with TRBJ2-1; D not certain. V lost 0 bases and J 9 bases, leaving 15 bases between the germline ends. Germline assignment: CDR1 LNHNV and CDR2 YYDKDF (reference sequence). The CDR3 runs 15 residues.

In its sample, this clone was seen a few times. The V and J genes are TRBV7-3 and TRBJ2-5, with D possibly TRBD1 on 6 matching bases. With 1 base removed from V and 5 bases from J, the gap between germline ends came to 8 bases. The germline gives CDR1 SGHTA, CDR2 FQGTGA. CDR3 length equals 13 residues. CDR3 residues: CASSLNRDETQYF. In DNA, the CDR3 is TGTGCCAGCAGCTTAAACAGGGACGAGACCCAGTACTTC.

The V gene is TRBV19, the J gene TRBJ2-1; D call uncertain. This CDR3 comprises 13 residues. Trimming pared 0 bases from V and 3 bases from J, leaving 3 bases between. CDR1 is LNHDA and CDR2 is SQIVND in the germline V gene (reference sequence). The CDR3 coding sequence is TGTGCCAGTAGTATAGACGGCTACAATGAGCAGTTCTTC. This gives the protein CASSIDGYNEQFF.

This chain joins TRBV18 and TRBJ2-1; 8 nucleotides agree with TRBD1. After removal of 6 bases from V and 3 bases from J, the junction contained 7 bases not matched to a gene. The germline gives CDR1 KGHSH, CDR2 LQKENI. The CDR3 runs 15 residues. CDR3 amino acids: CASSPDRESYNEQFF. CDR3 coding DNA: TGTGCCAGCTCCCCGGACAGGGAAAGCTACAATGAGCAGTTCTTC.

The V and J genes are TRBV2 and TRBJ1-2; D is ambiguous. The germline gives CDR1 SNHLY, CDR2 FYNNEI. The CDR3 has 13 amino acids. The V gene lost 4 bases and the J gene lost 0 bases, with 6 bases spanning the gap. The CDR3 DNA is TGTGCCAGCAGTGGACACCCTAACTATGGCTACACCTTC. Translated: CASSGHPNYGYTF.

This chain links TRBV9 with TRBJ1-6, with D uncertain. The CDR3 totals 13 residues. The V gene's germline CDR1 is SGDLS and CDR2 YYNGEE. V was shortened by 4 bases and J by 10 bases, with 12 bases between the two germline ends. The CDR3 region has the DNA TGTGCCAGCAGCCCTTCCCACAGATCACCCCTCCACTTT. Protein product: CASSPSHRSPLHF.

The V gene is TRBV28, the J gene TRBJ1-2, with D possibly TRBD1 on 5 matching bases. The ends were cut back, 3 bases at V and 6 bases at J, with 20 bases in the middle. Germline CDR1 reads MDHEN; CDR2 reads SYDVKM. This CDR3 region has 16 residues. The CDR3 sequence is CASSFHQAGRRNGYTF. In DNA, the CDR3 is TGTGCCAGCAGTTTCCACCAGGCAGGGAGGAGGAATGGCTACACCTTC.

This rearrangement joins TRBV28 to TRBJ2-7; 10 bases agree with TRBD2. Per germline, CDR1 MDHEN and CDR2 SYDVKM. The CDR3 loop spans 14 amino acids. After removal of 5 bases from V and 4 bases from J, the junction contained 5 bases not matched to a gene. This CDR3 reads CASSPGTSEYEQYF. Written as DNA, the CDR3 is TGTGCCAGCAGTCCAGGGACTAGCGAATACGAGCAGTACTTC.

The chain carries TRBV7-8 and TRBJ2-7; 8 positions agree with TRBD1. The CDR3 sequence is 14 residues long. The V segment lost 2 bases and the J segment 4 bases; nucleotides outside the gene matches: 4. CDR1 and CDR2 from the germline V gene are SGHVS and FQNEAQ. Here the CDR3 reads CASSLWTGSYEQYF. The CDR3 DNA follows: TGTGCCAGCAGCTTATGGACAGGGAGTTACGAGCAGTACTTC. Full variable domain (rest looked up from reference TRBV7-8 and TRBJ2-7): GAGVSQSPRYKVAKRGQDVALRCDPISGHVSLFWYQQALGQGPEFLTYFQNEAQLDKSGLPSDRFFAERPEGSVSTLKIQRTQQEDSAVYLCASSLWTGSYEQYFGPGTRLTVT.

This clone came up once. The genes are TRBV10-3 and TRBJ2-3, with 8 bases aligning to TRBD2. This CDR3 has 17 amino acids. CDR1 is ENHRY and CDR2 is SYGVKD in the germline V gene. V shed 4 bases, J shed 5 bases, and the junction held 14 bases outside the gene matches. The CDR3, as DNA: TGTGCCATCAGTGGACGATTGAGCGGGAGCGGGGAAGATACGCAGTATTTT. It translates to CAISGRLSGSGEDTQYF.

The CDR3 DNA sequence: TGCGCCAGCAGCCTCCAGGGGAGGGGGGAGACCCAGTACTTC. This gives the protein CASSLQGRGETQYF. The chain employs TRBV5-1 and TRBJ2-5, with a possible D match to TRBD2 (7 bases). The CDR3 contains 14 residues. Trimming took 4 bases from V and 5 from J, leaving 15 bases between them. The germline V gene encodes CDR1 SGHRS and CDR2 YFSETQ. The variable domain in full, completed from reference TRBV5-1 and TRBJ2-5, reads KAGVTQTPRYLIKTRGQQVTLSCSPISGHRSVSWYQQTPGQGLQFLFEYFSETQRNKGNFPGRFSGRQFSNSRSEMNVSTLELGDSALYLCASSLQGRGETQYFGPGTRLLVL.

The chain is built from TRBV27 and TRBJ1-5; a possible D gene is TRBD1 (6 bases). The CDR3 spans 14 residues. CDR1 is MNHEY, CDR2 SMNVEV, per germline (reference sequence). Trimming took off 6 bases at V and 4 bases at J, with 13 bases between the two ends. The CDR3: CASSPGQPNQPQHF. The CDR3 DNA reads as TGTGCCAGCAGCCCCGGACAGCCGAATCAGCCCCAGCATTTT.